This TCR beta chain originates from a study of blood T cell repertoires in COVID-19. Study summary: The samples span acute and convalescent COVID-19 from the United States, Italy and Spain.

Cohorts were based on clinical histories the participants reported. Two negative PCRs, clearance, or symptom resolution had been documented for recovered Cohort 3 donors. Measured with immunoSEQ multiplex PCR; TCRdb has only the in-frame clones, and not every one. Seen here are over 200,000 clones, over 75% observed once, and the top ten hold 1.5% to 2%. The CDR3 length is 14 residues. Looked up from germline, CDR1 is SGHTA and CDR2 is FQGNSA. V trimming: 3 bases; J trimming: 11 bases; junction bases outside the gene matches: 3. The specimen sequenced was PBMCs or T cells enriched from blood (not recorded which). The sequence came from a woman aged 45-65 years who had recovered from COVID-19. V and J are TRBV7-2 and TRBJ1-6, with 11 bases matching TRBD1. CDR3: CASSLDRGQTPLHF. The CDR3 DNA is TGTGCCAGCAGCTTGGACAGGGGGCAGACACCCCTCCACTTT.